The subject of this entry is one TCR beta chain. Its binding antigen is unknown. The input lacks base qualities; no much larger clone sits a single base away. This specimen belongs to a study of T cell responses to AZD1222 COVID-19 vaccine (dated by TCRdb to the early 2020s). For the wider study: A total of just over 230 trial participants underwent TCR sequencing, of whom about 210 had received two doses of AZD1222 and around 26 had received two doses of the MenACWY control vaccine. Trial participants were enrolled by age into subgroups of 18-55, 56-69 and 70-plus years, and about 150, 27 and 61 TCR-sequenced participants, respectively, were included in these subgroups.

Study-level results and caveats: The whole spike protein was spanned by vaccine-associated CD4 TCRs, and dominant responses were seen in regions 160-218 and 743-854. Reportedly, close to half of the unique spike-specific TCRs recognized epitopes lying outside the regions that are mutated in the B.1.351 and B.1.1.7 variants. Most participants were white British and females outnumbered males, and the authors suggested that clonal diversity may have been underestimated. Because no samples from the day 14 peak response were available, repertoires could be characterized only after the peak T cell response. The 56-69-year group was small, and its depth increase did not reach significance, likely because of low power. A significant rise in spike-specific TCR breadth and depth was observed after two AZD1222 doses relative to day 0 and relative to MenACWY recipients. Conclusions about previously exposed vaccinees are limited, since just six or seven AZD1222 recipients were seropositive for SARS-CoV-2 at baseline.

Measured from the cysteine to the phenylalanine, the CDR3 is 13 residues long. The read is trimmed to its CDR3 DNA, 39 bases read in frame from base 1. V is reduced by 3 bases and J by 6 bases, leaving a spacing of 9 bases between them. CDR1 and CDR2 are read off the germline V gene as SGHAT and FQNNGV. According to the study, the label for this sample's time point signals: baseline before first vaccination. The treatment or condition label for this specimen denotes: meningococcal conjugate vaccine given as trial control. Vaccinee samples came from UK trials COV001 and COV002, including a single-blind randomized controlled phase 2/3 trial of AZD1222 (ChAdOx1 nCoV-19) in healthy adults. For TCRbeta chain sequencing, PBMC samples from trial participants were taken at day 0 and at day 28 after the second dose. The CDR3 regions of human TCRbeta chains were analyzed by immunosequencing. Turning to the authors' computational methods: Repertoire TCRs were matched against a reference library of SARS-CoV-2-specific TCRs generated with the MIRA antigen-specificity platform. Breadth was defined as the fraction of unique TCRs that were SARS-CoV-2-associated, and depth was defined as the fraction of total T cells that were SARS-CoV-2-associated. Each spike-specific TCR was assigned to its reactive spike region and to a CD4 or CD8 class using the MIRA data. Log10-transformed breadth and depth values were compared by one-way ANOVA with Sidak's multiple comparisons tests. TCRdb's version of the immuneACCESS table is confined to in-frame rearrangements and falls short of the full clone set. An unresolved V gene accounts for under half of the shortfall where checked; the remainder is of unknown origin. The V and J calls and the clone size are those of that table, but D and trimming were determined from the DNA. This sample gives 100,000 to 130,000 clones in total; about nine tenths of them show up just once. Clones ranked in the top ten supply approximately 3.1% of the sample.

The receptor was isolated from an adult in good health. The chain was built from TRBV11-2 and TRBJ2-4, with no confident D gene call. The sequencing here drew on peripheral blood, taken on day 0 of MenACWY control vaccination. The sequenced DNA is TGTGCCAGCAGCTTTGACCAGCCAAACATTCAGTACTTC. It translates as CASSFDQPNIQYF.